One sample yielded the 9 T cell receptor beta chains listed below, sequenced in a study of PD-1 blockade in mismatch repair-deficient tumors. Sequenced by immunoSEQ multiplex PCR; TCRdb stores in-frame clones only, minus some. There are 65,000 to 80,000 clones in the sample; around four fifths occur only once, and 5% to 6.5% lies in the top ten. This specimen was peripheral blood, taken 2 weeks after starting pembrolizumab. The origin of the receptors is an adult with mismatch repair-deficient cancer.

By share, this clone counts as medium-sized (0.01 to 0.1%). V is TRBV6-1 and J is TRBJ2-7; a possible D gene is TRBD2 (5 bases). V dropped 6 bases and J dropped 7 bases, with 13 bases sitting between them. The length of the CDR3 is 12 residues. Looked up from germline, CDR1 is MNHNS and CDR2 is SASEGT. CDR3 DNA: TGTGCCAGCAGCTTAAGGCGGAGGGAGCAGTACTTC. Translation: CASSLRRREQYF.

The chain has TRBV10-3 and TRBJ2-4, with a possible D match to TRBD1 (8 bases). V shed 2 bases and J shed 0 bases, with 11 bases lying between them. There are 16 residues in the CDR3. CDR1 is ENHRY and CDR2 is SYGVKD in the germline V gene. CDR3 in amino acids: CAISETGGVAKNIQYF. CDR3 in DNA: TGTGCCATCAGTGAGACAGGGGGGGTAGCCAAAAACATTCAGTACTTC.

This clone has only a few counts. The rearrangement joins TRBV19 to TRBJ1-2, with TRBD1 identical over 8 bases. In germline, CDR1 is LNHDA, CDR2 SQIVND (reference sequence). V trimming: 4 bases; J trimming: 6 bases; junction bases outside the gene matches: 7. This CDR3 comprises 14 residues. The CDR3 DNA reads as TGTGCCAGTAGTAACCAGGGGGCGAGGAATGGCTACACCTTC. This codes for CASSNQGARNGYTF.

The CDR3 DNA is TGTGCCAGCTCCTGGACAGGGATAAACAATGAGCAGTTCTTC. Translation: CASSWTGINNEQFF. This chain connects TRBV7-9 to TRBJ2-1; TRBD1 agrees at 8 bases. J gave up 5 bases and V 8 bases, and 8 bases lay outside the gene matches. The germline gives CDR1 SEHNR, CDR2 FQNEAQ (reference sequence). This CDR3 has 14 residues.

The V call is TRBV6-5, the J call TRBJ2-7; TRBD2 aligns across 11 bases. CDR3 length: 15 residues. V was pared by 2 bases and J by 2 bases, with 2 bases of the junction left unmatched. The germline V gene encodes CDR1 MNHEY and CDR2 SVGAGI. CDR3 DNA sequence: TGTGCCAGCAGTTACGGGACTAGCGGCACCTACGAGCAGTACTTC. Translated, it gives CASSYGTSGTYEQYF.

The chain has TRBV19 and TRBJ1-1, with D uncertain. V was shortened by 4 bases and J by 1 base, with 4 bases between the two germline ends. This CDR3 comprises 12 residues. CDR1 LNHDA and CDR2 SQIVND come from the germline V gene (reference sequence). Written as DNA, the CDR3 is TGTGCCAGTAGTAGGGGGAACACTGAAGCTTTCTTT. Translating gives CASSRGNTEAFF. Variable domain in full (rest from reference TRBV19 and TRBJ1-1): DGGITQSPKYLFRKEGQNVTLSCEQNLNHDAMYWYRQDPGQGLRLIYYSQIVNDFQKGDIAEGYSVSREKKESFPLTVTSAQKNPTAFYLCASSRGNTEAFFGQGTRLTVV.

The V and J genes are TRBV11-2 and TRBJ1-1; a possible D gene is TRBD1 (5 bases). The CDR3 is 14 residues long. Germline lookup yields CDR1 SGHAT and CDR2 FQNNGV. V was pared by 3 bases and J by 5 bases, with 13 bases between. The CDR3 sequence: CASSFAGIGTEAFF. The CDR3 bases are TGTGCCAGCAGCTTTGCAGGGATAGGGACTGAAGCTTTCTTT.

The chain joins TRBV7-9 to TRBJ1-2; 7 positions agree with TRBD1. The CDR3 covers 16 residues. Germline values: CDR1 SEHNR, CDR2 FQNEAQ (reference sequence). The V and J ends lost 5 bases and 3 bases, in that order; junction bases with no gene match: 12. CDR3 amino acids: CASSPRQGLGDYGYTF. The CDR3 DNA reads as TGTGCCAGCAGCCCCAGACAGGGCTTAGGGGACTATGGCTACACCTTC. Filled out from reference TRBV7-9 and TRBJ1-2, the complete variable domain reads DTGVSQNPRHKITKRGQNVTFRCDPISEHNRLYWYRQTLGQGPEFLTYFQNEAQLEKSRLLSDRFSAERPKGSFSTLEIQRTEQGDSAMYLCASSPRQGLGDYGYTFGSGTRLTVV.

The chain combines TRBV7-8 with TRBJ2-7; 7 bases line up with TRBD2. The V segment lost 2 bases and the J segment 1 base; nucleotides outside the gene matches: 8. The CDR3 has 16 amino acids. Germline CDR1 is SGHVS and CDR2 is FQNEAQ. The CDR3 spells CASSLLRGRRSYEQYF. The DNA of the CDR3 is TGTGCCAGCAGCTTACTTCGCGGGAGAAGGTCCTACGAGCAGTACTTC.